The source of this T cell receptor (beta chain) is a study of CD4 T cells in relation to SARS-CoV-2 and coronaviruses. Of note for this clone: Its antigen is undetermined.

Sequencing was performed with immunoSEQ multiplex PCR; in TCRdb, only in-frame clones are kept and a portion is missing. The sample holds more than 15,000 clones, 77% seen once. The unexposed donors gave CD4+ T cells in 2011-2018, prior to COVID-19. Isolation of CD4+ T cells took place after less than twelve days in culture. With 4 bases removed from V and 3 bases from J, the gap between germline ends came to 12 bases. The CDR3 length is 15 residues. Germline-derived CDR1 and CDR2 are LNHDA and SQIVND (reference sequence). The TCR comes from a human donor in good health. The sequenced sample consisted of CD4+ T cells from PBMCs, cultured in vitro. The chain combines TRBV19 with TRBJ2-2; D is possibly TRBD1 (6 bases). CDR3: CASSTGQSYTGELFF. DNA for the CDR3: TGTGCCAGTAGTACAGGACAGTCCTACACCGGGGAGCTGTTTTTT.